This TCR beta chain is drawn from a study of regulatory T cells in long-lasting Graves disease. Study-wide results and caveats: Tissue studied was limited to peripheral blood, excluding thyroid tissue. Owing to a sample size that was small, accuracy may have been reduced. With persistent disease, TRBV28, TRBJ1-2 and TRBJ2-5 were the favored segments.

The sample's time point: persistent/refractory GD, antithyroid drugs over 5 years with positive TRAb. The authors made the TCR library using RNA they extracted from PBMCs. This clonotype was counted ten times or more. Antigen: not known. Germline CDR1 MDHEN, CDR2 SYDVKM. The CDR3 has 18 residues. V was shortened by 5 bases and J by 8 bases, with 30 bases between the two germline ends. Construction of TCR beta libraries relied on iRepertoire HTBI primers and on Arm-PCR targeting CDR3 regions. From the multiplex PCR reads, TCRdb called clonotypes with MiXCR, one entry per CDR3 protein. This table has about 470,000 distinct CDR3 sequences, 20% to 25% appearing once.

The specimen was peripheral blood mononuclear cells (PBMCs), collected when the disease was refractory, from a patient treated with antithyroid drugs. The chain is built from TRBV28 and TRBJ1-2, with no clear D. The receptor's source is a female donor with Graves disease. CDR3: CASSLSRSSLSRRVGYTF. The CDR3 bases are TGTGCCAGCAGTCTATCCCGCAGCTCTCTCAGCAGGCGAGTGGGCTACACCTTC.